The sequence of this TCR beta chain was determined in a study of blood T cell repertoires in COVID-19. Original methodology: Scientists estimated how many nucleated cells there were by amplifying reference gene primers. Generated by immunoSEQ multiplex PCR, the TCRdb table keeps only in-frame clones and is missing some. That table supplies the V and J calls and clone size; D and trimming were determined from the DNA. The data contain over 55,000 clones, approximately 87% of them singletons. The germline gives CDR1 SEHNR, CDR2 FQNEAQ (reference sequence). The CDR3 length is 15 residues. Germline trimming cut 5 bases from V and 9 bases from J; bases unmatched to any gene: 13.

Material for sequencing was peripheral blood. V and J are TRBV7-9 and TRBJ2-1, with 7 bases lining up with TRBD2. This receptor was obtained from a man between 45 and 60 years old with active COVID-19. CDR3 loop: CASSPRGGRIGEQFF. CDR3 nucleotide sequence: TGTGCCAGCAGCCCAAGGGGCGGGAGAATAGGTGAGCAGTTCTTC.